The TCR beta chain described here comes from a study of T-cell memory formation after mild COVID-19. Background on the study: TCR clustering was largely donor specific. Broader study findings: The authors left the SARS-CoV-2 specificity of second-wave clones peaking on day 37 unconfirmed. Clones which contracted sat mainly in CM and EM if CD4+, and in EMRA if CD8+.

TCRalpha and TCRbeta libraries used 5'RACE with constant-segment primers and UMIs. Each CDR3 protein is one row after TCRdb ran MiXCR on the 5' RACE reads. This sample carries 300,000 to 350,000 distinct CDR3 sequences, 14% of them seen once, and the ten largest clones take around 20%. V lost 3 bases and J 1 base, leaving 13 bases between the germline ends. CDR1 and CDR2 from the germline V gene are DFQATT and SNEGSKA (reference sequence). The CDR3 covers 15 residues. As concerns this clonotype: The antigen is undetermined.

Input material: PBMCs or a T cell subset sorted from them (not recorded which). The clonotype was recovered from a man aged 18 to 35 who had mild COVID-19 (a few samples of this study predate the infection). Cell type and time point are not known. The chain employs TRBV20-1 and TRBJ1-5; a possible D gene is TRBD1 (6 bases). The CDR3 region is CSARVQGRSNQPQHF. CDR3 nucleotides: TGCAGTGCTAGGGTACAGGGAAGGAGCAATCAGCCCCAGCATTTT.